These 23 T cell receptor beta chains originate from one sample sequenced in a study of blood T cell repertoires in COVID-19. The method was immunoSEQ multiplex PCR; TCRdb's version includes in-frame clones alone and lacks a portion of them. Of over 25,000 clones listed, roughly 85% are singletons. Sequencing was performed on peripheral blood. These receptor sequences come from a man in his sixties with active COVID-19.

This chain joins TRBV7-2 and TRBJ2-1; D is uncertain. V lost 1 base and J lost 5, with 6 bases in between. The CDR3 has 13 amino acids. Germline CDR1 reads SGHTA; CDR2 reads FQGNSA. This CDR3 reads CASSLVRNNEQFF. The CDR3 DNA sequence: TGTGCCAGCAGCTTAGTTAGAAACAATGAGCAGTTCTTC.

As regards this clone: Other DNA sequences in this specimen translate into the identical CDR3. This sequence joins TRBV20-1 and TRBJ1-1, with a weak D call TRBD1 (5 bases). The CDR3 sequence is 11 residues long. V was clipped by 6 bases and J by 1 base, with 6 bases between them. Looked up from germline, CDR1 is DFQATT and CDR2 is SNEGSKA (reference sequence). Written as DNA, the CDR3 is TGCAGTGCCGACAGGAACACTGAAGCTTTCTTT. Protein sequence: CSADRNTEAFF.

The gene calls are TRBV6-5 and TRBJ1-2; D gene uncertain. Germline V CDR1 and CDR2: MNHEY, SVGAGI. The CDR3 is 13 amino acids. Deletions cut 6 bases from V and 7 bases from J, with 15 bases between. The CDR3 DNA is TGTGCCAGCAGCCGCACTCCCGTGCGTGGCTACACCTTC. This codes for CASSRTPVRGYTF.

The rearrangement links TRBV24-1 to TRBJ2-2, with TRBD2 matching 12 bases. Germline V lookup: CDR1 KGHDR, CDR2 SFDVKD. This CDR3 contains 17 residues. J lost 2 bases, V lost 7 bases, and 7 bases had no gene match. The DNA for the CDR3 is TGTGCCACCAGCCCCACTAGCGGGAGGCCCAACACCGGGGAGCTGTTTTTT. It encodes CATSPTSGRPNTGELFF.

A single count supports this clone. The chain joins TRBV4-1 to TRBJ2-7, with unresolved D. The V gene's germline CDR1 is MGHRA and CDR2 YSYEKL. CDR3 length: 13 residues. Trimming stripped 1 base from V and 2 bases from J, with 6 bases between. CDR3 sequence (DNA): TGCGCCAGCAGCCAAGCAATAGCCTACGAGCAGTACGTC. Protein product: CASSQAIAYEQYV.

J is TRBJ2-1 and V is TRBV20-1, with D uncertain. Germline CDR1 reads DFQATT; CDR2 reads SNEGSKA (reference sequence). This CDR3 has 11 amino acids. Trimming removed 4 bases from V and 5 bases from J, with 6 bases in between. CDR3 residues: CSANKNNEQFF. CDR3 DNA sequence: TGCAGTGCTAACAAAAACAATGAGCAGTTCTTC.

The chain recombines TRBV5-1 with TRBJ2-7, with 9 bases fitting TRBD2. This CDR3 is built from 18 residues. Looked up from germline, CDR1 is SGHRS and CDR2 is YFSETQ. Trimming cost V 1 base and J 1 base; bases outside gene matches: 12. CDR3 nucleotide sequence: TGCGCCAGCAGCTTGAATCCACCGGGACTAGCAGGGTCCTACGAGCAGTACGTC. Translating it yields CASSLNPPGLAGSYEQYV.

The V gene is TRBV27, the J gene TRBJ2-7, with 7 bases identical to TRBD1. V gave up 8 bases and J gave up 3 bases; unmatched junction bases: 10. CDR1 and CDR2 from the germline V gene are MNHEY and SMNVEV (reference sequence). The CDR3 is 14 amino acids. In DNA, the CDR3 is TGTGCCAGCTATCCTACAGGGGCCGTCTACGAGCAGTACTTC. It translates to CASYPTGAVYEQYF.

The DNA of the CDR3 is TGTGCCAGCAGATGGCAGGGGGGCACCGGGGAGCTGTTTTTT. It encodes CASRWQGGTGELFF. The V call is TRBV25-1, the J call TRBJ2-2; a weak D match, TRBD1 (7 bases). The germline V and J ends were trimmed by 6 bases and 4 bases, with 12 bases remaining between them. The CDR3 totals 14 residues. CDR1 and CDR2 from the germline V gene are MGHDK and SYGVNS.

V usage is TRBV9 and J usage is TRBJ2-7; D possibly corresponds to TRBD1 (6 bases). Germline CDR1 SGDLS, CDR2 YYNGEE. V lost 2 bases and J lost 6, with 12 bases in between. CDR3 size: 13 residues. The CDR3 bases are TGTGCCAGCAGCGTCGGACCAGGGGTCGAGCAGTACTTC. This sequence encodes CASSVGPGVEQYF. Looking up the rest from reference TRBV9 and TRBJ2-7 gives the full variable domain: DSGVTQTPKHLITATGQRVTLRCSPRSGDLSVYWYQQSLDQGLQFLIQYYNGEERAKGNILERFSAQQFPDLHSELNLSSLELGDSALYFCASSVGPGVEQYFGPGTRLTVT.

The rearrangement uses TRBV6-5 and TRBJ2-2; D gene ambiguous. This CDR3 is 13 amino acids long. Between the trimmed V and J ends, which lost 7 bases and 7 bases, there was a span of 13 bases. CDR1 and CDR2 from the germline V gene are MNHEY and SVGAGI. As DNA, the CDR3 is TGTGCCAGCACCAAGAGCCACGACGGGGAGCTGTTTTTT. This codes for CASTKSHDGELFF.

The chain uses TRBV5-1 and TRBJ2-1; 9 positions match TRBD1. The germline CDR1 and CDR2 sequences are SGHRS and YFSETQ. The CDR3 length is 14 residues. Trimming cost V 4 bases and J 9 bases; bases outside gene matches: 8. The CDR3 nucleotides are TGCGCCAGCAGCATATTACAGGGGGCGCTTGAGCAGTTCTTC. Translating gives CASSILQGALEQFF.

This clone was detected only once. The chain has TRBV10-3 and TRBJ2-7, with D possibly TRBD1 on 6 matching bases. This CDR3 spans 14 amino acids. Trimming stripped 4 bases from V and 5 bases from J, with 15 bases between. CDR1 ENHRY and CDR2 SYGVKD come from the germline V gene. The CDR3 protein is CAISVRGQRDEQYF. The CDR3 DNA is TGTGCCATCAGTGTGCGCGGACAGAGGGACGAGCAGTACTTC.

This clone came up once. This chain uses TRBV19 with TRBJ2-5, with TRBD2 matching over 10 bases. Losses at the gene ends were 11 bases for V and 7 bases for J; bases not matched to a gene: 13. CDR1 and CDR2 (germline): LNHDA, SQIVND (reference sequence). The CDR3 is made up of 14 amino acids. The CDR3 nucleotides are TGTGCCTCCTCGCGAGCGGGAGGGTACATGACCCAGTACTTC. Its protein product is CASSRAGGYMTQYF.

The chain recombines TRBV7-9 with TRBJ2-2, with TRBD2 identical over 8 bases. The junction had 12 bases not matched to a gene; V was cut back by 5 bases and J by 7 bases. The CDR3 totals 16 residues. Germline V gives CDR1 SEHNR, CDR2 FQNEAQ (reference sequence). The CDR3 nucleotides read TGTGCCAGCAGCCCGGGGAGCGGGAGAAGGGTCGGGGAGCTGTTTTTT. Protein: CASSPGSGRRVGELFF.

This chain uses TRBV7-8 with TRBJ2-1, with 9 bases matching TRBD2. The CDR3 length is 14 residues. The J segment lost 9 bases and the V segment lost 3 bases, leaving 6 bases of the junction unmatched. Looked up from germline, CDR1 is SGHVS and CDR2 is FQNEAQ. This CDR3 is CASSFIAGVGEQFF. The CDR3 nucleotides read TGTGCCAGCAGCTTTATAGCGGGAGTAGGTGAGCAGTTCTTC.

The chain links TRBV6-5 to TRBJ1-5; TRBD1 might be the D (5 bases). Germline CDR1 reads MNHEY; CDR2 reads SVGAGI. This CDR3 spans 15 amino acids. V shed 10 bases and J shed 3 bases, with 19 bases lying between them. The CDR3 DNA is TGTGCCACCAGAAGCGGGGGAAGCTACAATCAGCCCCAGCATTTT. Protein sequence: CATRSGGSYNQPQHF.

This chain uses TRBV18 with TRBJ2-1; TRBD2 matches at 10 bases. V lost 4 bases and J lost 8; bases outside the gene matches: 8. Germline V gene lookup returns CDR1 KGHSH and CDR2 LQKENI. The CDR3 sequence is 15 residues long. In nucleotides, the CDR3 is TGTGCCAGCTCACGTCCTAGCGGGAGTATCGATGAGCAGTTCTTC. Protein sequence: CASSRPSGSIDEQFF.

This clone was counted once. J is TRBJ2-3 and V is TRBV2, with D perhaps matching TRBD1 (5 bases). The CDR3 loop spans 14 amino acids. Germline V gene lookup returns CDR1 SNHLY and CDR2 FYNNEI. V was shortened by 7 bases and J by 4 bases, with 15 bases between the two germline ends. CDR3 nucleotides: TGTGCCAGCACCGAGAGCAGGGTGGCAGATACGCAGTATTTT. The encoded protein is CASTESRVADTQYF.

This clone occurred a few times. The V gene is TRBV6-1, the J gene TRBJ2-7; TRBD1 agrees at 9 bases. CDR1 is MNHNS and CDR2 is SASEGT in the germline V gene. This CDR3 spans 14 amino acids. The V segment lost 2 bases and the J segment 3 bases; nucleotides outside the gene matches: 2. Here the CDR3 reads CASSEKGQGYEQYF. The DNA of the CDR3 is TGTGCCAGCAGTGAAAAGGGACAGGGCTACGAGCAGTACTTC.

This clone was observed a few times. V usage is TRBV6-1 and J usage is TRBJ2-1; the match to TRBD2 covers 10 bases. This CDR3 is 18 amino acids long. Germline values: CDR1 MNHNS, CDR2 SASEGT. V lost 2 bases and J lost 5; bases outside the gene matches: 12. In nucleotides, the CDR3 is TGTGCCAGCAGTGAACCCCCTAGCGGGAGACTACGTCACAATGAGCAGTTCTTC. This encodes CASSEPPSGRLRHNEQFF.

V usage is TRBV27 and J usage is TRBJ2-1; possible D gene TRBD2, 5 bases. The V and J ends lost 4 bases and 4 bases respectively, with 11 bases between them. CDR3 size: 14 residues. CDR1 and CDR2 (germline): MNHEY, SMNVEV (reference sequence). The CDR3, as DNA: TGTGCCAGCAGTTCTGGGTGGGAGTACAATGAGCAGTTCTTC. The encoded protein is CASSSGWEYNEQFF.

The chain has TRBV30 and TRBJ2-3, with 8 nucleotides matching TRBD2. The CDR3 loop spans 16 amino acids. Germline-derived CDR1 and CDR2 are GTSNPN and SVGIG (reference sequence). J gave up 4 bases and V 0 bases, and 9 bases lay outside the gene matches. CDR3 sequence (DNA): TGTGCCTGGAGTGTACCGGCGACTAGCGTCGCAGATACGCAGTATTTT. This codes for CAWSVPATSVADTQYF.